The 5 T cell receptor beta chains listed next were all sequenced from one sample in a study of blood T cells in healthy people across ages. Then a second PCR, running roughly 7 to 11 cycles, was carried out with a sample-barcoded 5' primer and a J-beta primer mix. A single record per CDR3 protein comes from TCRdb applying MiXCR to the 5' RACE reads. This table has almost 550,000 distinct CDR3 sequences, approximately 25% appearing once. The sample was also reused in another study, on T cells of mothers and their children.

The sequenced sample consisted of blood. The receptors originated from a boy between 5 and 17 years old in good health.

This clonotype was observed a few times. The rearrangement joins TRBV7-9 to TRBJ2-7; 7 bases map to TRBD2. The V and J ends lost 1 base and 7 bases, in that order; junction bases with no gene match: 7. Germline V gene sequence: CDR1 SEHNR, CDR2 FQNEAQ (reference sequence). The CDR3 loop spans 14 amino acids. CDR3 sequence reads: CASSLGGGRSEQYF. The CDR3 coding sequence is TGTGCCAGCAGCTTAGGCGGGGGTCGGTCTGAGCAGTACTTC.

The rearrangement uses TRBV3-1 and TRBJ1-1, with D unresolved. Trimming stripped 4 bases from V and 7 bases from J, with 16 bases between. Germline CDR1 and CDR2: LGHDT and YNNKEL (reference sequence). The length of the CDR3 is 14 residues. CDR3 in amino acids: CASSRDSRSVEAFF. The CDR3 DNA is TGTGCCAGCAGCCGGGATTCCAGGAGCGTTGAAGCTTTCTTT. Looking up the rest from reference TRBV3-1 and TRBJ1-1 gives the full variable domain: DTAVSQTPKYLVTQMGNDKSIKCEQNLGHDTMYWYKQDSKKFLKIMFSYNNKELIINETVPNRFSPKSPDKAHLNLHINSLELGDSAVYFCASSRDSRSVEAFFGQGTRLTVV.

The chain joins TRBV20-1 to TRBJ1-6; D is possibly TRBD1 (5 bases). The CDR3 consists of 16 residues. Germline CDR1 and CDR2: DFQATT and SNEGSKA (reference sequence). Between the trimmed V and J ends, which lost 3 bases and 8 bases, there was a span of 20 bases. The CDR3 region is CSARGGSNLRDSPLHF. In DNA form, the CDR3 reads TGCAGTGCTAGGGGGGGGTCAAATCTCCGGGATTCACCCCTCCACTTT.

This chain uses TRBV20-1 with TRBJ2-3; TRBD2 matches 9 bases. Germline-derived CDR1 and CDR2 are DFQATT and SNEGSKA (reference sequence). After removal of 5 bases from V and 2 bases from J, the junction contained 5 bases not matched to a gene. This CDR3 contains 14 residues. DNA of the CDR3: TGCAGTGCTCCGACTAGCGGCTACACAGATACGCAGTATTTT. As protein: CSAPTSGYTDTQYF.

This clonotype has just a few counts. The V call is TRBV15, the J call TRBJ2-5, with D hard to call. Germline CDR1 and CDR2: LNHNV and YYDKDF (reference sequence). This CDR3 has 14 residues. Trimming removed 0 bases from V and 2 bases from J, with 7 bases in between. The CDR3 DNA follows: TGTGCCACCAGCAGAGATTTTCGTCAAGAGACCCAGTACTTC. Residues: CATSRDFRQETQYF.